This paragraph covers one T cell receptor beta chain sequence. Its antigen remains unidentified. Regarding time point: recipient sample about 28 days before transplant, after cytoreduction. This table comes from immunoSEQ multiplex PCR, and its TCRdb copy is limited to in-frame clones, with some not included. The table has roughly 30,000 clones, approximately 81% seen once. The sample belongs to a study of T cell clonotyping in hematopoietic cell transplantation. Points from the study as a whole: Recipient TCR diversity dropped after transplant; expanded clonotypes rose from day 30 to 180. At the given depth, recipient repertoires were over 95% de novo clonotypes.

Germline CDR1 is SGHNT and CDR2 is YENEEA. V dropped 3 bases and J dropped 4; count of bases not matched to a gene: 6. The CDR3 is made up of 15 amino acids. The source material was peripheral blood mononuclear cells, sampled before stem cell transplant. V usage is TRBV11-3 and J usage is TRBJ1-1; 9 bases fit TRBD1. The clonotype originates from a man aged 35 to 55 with acute myeloid leukemia. Some clones in this sample may be carry-over from other donors' samples. The CDR3 spells CASSLRGTGSTEAFF. The DNA of the CDR3 is TGTGCCAGCAGCTTGCGGGGGACAGGGAGCACTGAAGCTTTCTTT.